This TCR beta chain stems from a study of CD8 T cells in Susac syndrome. CDR3 length: 17 residues. Trimming took 0 bases from V and 5 from J, leaving 22 bases between them. CDR1 and CDR2 from the germline V gene are SQVTM and ANQGSEA. The count of this clonotype is one. Reverse transcription of roughly 0.5 to 1 ug RNA was carried out with random hexamers. TCR beta CDR3 was amplified by immunoSEQ covering 54 Vbeta and 13 Jbeta. TCRdb analysed the immunoSEQ multiplex PCR reads with MiXCR anew, one entry per CDR3 protein. The sample consists of about 440,000 distinct CDR3 sequences, about 85% of them appearing once.

Sequencing was performed on CD8+ T cells from PBMCs. The sequence derives from a human donor with multiple sclerosis. V is TRBV29-1 and J is TRBJ1-1, with D tentatively TRBD1 (6 bases). The CDR3 sequence: CSVEDPGWDTRKTEAFF. The CDR3, as DNA: TGCAGCGTTGAAGATCCCGGTTGGGACACACGGAAAACTGAAGCTTTCTTT.